The 3 T cell receptor beta chains reported below all come from one sample, sequenced in a study of CD8+CD57+ T cells in acquired aplastic anemia. Genomic DNA constituted the template upon which TCR beta VDJ and CDR3 profiling was performed. TCRdb independently ran MiXCR on the reads; one entry per CDR3 protein. The sample carries approximately 470,000 distinct CDR3 sequences, around 32% recorded once. Patients who underwent sequencing had shown CD8+CD57+ cell expansion by flow cytometry. Source material: sorted CD4+, CD8+, or CD8+CD57+ T cells (not recorded which) from PBMCs. The receptors derive from a human donor with aplastic anemia.

This clonotype occurred once. The CDR3 bases are TGTGCCAGCAGTGAAAGGTGGAGGGCTGTTAGGGGCTACACCTTC. It is translated as CASSERWRAVRGYTF. The chain employs TRBV6-1 and TRBJ1-2; no reliable D call. This CDR3 contains 15 residues. Germline V gene sequence: CDR1 MNHNS, CDR2 SASEGT. The V end was cut by 2 bases, the J end by 8 bases, with 18 bases between.

In this sample, this clonotype turned up a few times. CDR3 protein: CASSYQDTDTQYF. CDR3 sequence (DNA): TGCGCCAGCAGCTACCAAGACACAGATACGCAGTATTTT. The chain joins TRBV5-1 to TRBJ2-3; D remains ambiguous. Germline V lookup: CDR1 SGHRS, CDR2 YFSETQ. Trimming pared 3 bases from V and 2 bases from J, leaving 7 bases between. This CDR3 is built from 13 residues.

The rearrangement joins TRBV6-2 or TRBV6-3 to TRBJ2-2, with D uncertain. The CDR3 sequence is 11 residues long. The germline CDR1 and CDR2 sequences are MNHEY and SVGEGT. With 8 bases removed from V and 6 bases from J, the gap between germline ends came to 7 bases. The CDR3 region is CASGRAGELFF. In DNA form, the CDR3 reads TGTGCCAGCGGACGAGCCGGGGAGCTGTTTTTT.